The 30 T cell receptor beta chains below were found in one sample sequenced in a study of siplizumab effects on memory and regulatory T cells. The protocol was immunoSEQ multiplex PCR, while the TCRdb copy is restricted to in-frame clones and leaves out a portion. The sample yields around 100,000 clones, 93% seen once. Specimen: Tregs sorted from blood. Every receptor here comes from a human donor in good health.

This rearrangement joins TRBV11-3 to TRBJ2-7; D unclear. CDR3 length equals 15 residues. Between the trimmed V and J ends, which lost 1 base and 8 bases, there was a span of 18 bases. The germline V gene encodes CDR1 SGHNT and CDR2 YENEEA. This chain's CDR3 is CASSLATAQPPKQYF. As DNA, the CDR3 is TGTGCCAGCAGCTTAGCCACGGCGCAACCCCCGAAGCAGTACTTC.

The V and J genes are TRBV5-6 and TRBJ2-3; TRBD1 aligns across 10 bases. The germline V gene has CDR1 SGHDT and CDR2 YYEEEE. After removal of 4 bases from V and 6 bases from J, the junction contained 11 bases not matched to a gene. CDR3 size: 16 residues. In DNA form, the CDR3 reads TGTGCCAGCAGCGGAGCGGGACAGGGGACGTCGGATACGCAGTATTTT. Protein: CASSGAGQGTSDTQYF.

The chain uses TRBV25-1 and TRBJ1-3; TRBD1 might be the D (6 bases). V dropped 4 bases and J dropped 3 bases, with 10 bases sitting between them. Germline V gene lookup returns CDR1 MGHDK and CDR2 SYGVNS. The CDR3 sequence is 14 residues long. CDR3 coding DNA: TGTGCCAGCAGTGCGCAGGGGATTGGAAACACCATATATTTT. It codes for CASSAQGIGNTIYF. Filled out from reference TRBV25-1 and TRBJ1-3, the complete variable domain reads EADIYQTPRYLVIGTGKKITLECSQTMGHDKMYWYQQDPGMELHLIHYSYGVNSTEKGDLSSESTVSRIRTEHFPLTLESARPSHTSQYLCASSAQGIGNTIYFGEGSWLTVV.

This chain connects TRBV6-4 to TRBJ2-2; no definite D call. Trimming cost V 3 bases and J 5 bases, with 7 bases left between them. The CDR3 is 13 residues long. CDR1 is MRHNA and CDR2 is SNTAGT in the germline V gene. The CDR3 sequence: CASSEGETGELFF. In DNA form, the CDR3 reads TGTGCCAGCAGTGAGGGTGAAACCGGGGAGCTGTTTTTT.

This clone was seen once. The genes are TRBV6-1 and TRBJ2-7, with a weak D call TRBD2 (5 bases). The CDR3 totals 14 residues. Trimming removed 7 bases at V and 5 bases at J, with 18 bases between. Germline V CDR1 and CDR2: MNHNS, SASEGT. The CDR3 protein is CASTDREGFDEQYF. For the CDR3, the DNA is TGTGCCAGCACCGATCGTGAGGGATTCGACGAGCAGTACTTC.

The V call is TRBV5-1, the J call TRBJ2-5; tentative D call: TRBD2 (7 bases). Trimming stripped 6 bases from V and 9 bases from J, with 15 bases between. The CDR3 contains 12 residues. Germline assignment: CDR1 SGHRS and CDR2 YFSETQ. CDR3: CASTDSGEAQYF. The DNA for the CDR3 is TGCGCCAGCACGGACAGCGGGGAGGCCCAGTACTTC.

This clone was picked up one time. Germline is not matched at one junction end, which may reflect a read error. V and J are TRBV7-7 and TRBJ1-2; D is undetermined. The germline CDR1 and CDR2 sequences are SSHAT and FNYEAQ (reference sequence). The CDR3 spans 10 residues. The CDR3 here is CASNRHGYTF. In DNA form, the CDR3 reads TGTGCTAGCAACCGACATGGCTACACCTTC.

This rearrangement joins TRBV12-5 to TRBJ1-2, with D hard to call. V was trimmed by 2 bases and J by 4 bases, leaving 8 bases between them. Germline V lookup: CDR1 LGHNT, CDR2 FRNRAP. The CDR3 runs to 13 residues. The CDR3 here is CASGLISGYGYTF. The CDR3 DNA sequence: TGTGCTAGTGGTTTGATTTCGGGCTATGGCTACACCTTC.

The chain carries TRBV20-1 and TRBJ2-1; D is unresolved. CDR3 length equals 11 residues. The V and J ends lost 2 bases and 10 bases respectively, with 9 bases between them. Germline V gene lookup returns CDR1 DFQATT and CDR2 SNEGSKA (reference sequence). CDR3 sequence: CSARLNGEQFF. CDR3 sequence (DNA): TGCAGTGCTAGACTCAACGGCGAGCAGTTCTTC.

The CDR3 sequence: CASSFGTYEQYF. CDR3 in DNA: TGTGCCAGCAGCTTTGGGACCTACGAGCAGTACTTC. The J gene is TRBJ2-7, the V gene TRBV7-9, with D unclear. Germline V CDR1 and CDR2: SEHNR, FQNEAQ (reference sequence). This CDR3 spans 12 amino acids. Trimming took off 3 bases at V and 2 bases at J, with 5 bases between the two ends. Complete variable domain (other parts from reference TRBV7-9 and TRBJ2-7): DTGVSQNPRHKITKRGQNVTFRCDPISEHNRLYWYRQTLGQGPEFLTYFQNEAQLEKSRLLSDRFSAERPKGSFSTLEIQRTEQGDSAMYLCASSFGTYEQYFGPGTRLTVT.

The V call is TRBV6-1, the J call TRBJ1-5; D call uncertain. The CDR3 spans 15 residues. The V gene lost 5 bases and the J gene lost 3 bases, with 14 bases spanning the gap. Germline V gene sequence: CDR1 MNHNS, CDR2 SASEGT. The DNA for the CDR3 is TGTGCCAGCAGTTCTGGCGCGCCAATCAATCAGCCCCAGCATTTT. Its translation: CASSSGAPINQPQHF.

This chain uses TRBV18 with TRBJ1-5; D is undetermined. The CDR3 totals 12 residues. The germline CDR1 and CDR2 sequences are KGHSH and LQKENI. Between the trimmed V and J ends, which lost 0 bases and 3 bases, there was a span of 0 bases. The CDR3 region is CASSPPNQPQHF. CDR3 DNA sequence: TGTGCCAGCTCACCACCCAATCAGCCCCAGCATTTT.

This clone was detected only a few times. This CDR3 is CASKGEYGYTF. The CDR3, as DNA: TGTGCCAGCAAAGGGGAGTATGGCTACACCTTC. V is TRBV6-6 and J is TRBJ1-2, with a possible D match to TRBD1 (5 bases). The V and J ends lost 7 bases and 5 bases respectively, with 8 bases between them. Germline V gives CDR1 MNHNY, CDR2 SVGAGI (reference sequence). The CDR3 consists of 11 residues.

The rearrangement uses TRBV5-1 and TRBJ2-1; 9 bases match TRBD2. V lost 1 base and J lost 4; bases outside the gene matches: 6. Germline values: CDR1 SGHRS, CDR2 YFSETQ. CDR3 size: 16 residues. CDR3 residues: CASSLWASGNYNEQFF. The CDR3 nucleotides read TGCGCCAGCAGCTTGTGGGCTAGCGGGAATTACAATGAGCAGTTCTTC.

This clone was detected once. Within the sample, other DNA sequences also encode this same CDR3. The CDR3 coding sequence is TGCAGTGCCTCACCTGGCTATGGCTACACCTTC. Its translation is CSASPGYGYTF. This rearrangement joins TRBV20-1 to TRBJ1-2; the D is unclear. CDR3 length: 11 residues. In germline, CDR1 is DFQATT, CDR2 SNEGSKA (reference sequence). V shed 6 bases and J shed 4 bases, with 9 bases lying between them.

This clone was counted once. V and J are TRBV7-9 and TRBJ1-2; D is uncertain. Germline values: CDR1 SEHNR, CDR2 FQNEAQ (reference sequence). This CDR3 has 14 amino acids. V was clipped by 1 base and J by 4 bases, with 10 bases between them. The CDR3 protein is CASSLGQGSYGYTF. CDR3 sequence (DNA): TGTGCCAGCAGCTTAGGCCAAGGGAGCTATGGCTACACCTTC.

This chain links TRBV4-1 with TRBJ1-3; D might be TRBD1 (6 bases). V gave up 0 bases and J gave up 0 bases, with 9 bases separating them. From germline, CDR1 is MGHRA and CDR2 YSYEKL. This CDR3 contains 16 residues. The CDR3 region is CASSQEDRISGNTIYF. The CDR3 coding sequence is TGCGCCAGCAGCCAAGAAGACAGGATCTCTGGAAACACCATATATTTT.

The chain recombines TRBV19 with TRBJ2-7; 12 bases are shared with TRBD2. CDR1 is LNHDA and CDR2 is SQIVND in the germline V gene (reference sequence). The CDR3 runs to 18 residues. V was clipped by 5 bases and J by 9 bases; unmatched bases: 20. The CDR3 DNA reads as TGTGCCAGTAGTCCCGGACTAGCGGGAAGGGGAACGAGCGTGGGGCAGTACTTC. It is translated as CASSPGLAGRGTSVGQYF.

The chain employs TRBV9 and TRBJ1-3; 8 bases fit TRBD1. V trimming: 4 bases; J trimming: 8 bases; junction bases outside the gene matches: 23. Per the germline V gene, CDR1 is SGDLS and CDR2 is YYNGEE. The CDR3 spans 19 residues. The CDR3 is CASSPRRRAGGALPDTIYF. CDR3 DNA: TGTGCCAGCAGCCCGCGAAGGAGGGCAGGGGGCGCATTACCGGACACCATATATTTT.

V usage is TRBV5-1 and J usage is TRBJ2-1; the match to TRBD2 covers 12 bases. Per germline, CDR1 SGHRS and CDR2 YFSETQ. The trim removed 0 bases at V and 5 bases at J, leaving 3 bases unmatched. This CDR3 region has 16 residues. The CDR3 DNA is TGCGCCAGCAGCTTGGGGACTAGCGGGAAGAACAATGAGCAGTTCTTC. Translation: CASSLGTSGKNNEQFF.

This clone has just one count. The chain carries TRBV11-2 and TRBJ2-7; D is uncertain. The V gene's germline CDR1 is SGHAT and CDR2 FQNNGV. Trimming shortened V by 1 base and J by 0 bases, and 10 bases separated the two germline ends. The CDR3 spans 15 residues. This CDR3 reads CASSLGGYPSYEQYF. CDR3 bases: TGTGCCAGCAGCTTAGGTGGATACCCCTCCTACGAGCAGTACTTC.

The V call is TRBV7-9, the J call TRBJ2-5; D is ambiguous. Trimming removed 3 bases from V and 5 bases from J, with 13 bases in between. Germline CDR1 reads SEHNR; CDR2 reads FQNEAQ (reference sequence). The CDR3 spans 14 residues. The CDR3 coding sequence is TGTGCCAGCAGCTTCACTGAGGTTCCGGAGACCCAGTACTTC. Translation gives CASSFTEVPETQYF.

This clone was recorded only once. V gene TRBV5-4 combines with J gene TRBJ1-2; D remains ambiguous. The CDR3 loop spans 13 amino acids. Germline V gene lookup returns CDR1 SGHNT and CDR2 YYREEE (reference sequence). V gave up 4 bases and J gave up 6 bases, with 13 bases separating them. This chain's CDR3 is CASSLGMFDGYTF. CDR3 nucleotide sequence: TGTGCCAGCAGCCTGGGAATGTTCGATGGCTACACCTTC.

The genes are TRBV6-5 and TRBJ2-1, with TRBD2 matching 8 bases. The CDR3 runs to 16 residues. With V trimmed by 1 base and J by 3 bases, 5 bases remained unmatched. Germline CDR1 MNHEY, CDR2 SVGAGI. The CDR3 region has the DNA TGTGCCAGCAGTTACTTTGGGACTAGGATCTACAATGAGCAGTTCTTC. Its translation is CASSYFGTRIYNEQFF.

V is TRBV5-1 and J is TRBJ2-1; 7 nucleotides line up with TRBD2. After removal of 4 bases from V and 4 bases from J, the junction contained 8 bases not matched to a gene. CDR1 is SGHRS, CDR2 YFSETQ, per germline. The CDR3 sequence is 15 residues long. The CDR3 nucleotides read TGCGCCAGCAGCGGACCACGGGGGGAATACAATGAGCAGTTCTTC. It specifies CASSGPRGEYNEQFF.

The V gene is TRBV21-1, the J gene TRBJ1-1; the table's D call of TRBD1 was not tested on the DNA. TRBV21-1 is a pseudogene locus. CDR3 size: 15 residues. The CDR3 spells CASSKPLQVDTEAFF. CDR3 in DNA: TGTGCCAGCAGCAAACCTCTGCAGGTCGACACTGAAGCTTTCTTT.

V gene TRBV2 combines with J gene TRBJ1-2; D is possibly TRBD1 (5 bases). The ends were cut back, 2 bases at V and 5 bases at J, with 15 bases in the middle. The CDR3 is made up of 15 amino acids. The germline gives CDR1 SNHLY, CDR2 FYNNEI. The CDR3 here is CASSESRTPEYGYTF. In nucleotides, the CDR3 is TGTGCCAGCAGTGAATCCCGGACACCGGAATATGGCTACACCTTC.

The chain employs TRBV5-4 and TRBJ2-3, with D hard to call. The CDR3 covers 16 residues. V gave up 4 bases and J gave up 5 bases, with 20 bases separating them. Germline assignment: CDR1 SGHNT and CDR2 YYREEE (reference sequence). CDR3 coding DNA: TGTGCCAGCAGCCCTACCGCAACCTCCTTAAGAGATACGCAGTATTTT. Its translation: CASSPTATSLRDTQYF.

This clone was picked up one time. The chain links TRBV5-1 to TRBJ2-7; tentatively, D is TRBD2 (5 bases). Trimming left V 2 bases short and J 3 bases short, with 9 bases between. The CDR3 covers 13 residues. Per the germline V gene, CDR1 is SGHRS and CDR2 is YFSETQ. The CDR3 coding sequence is TGCGCCAGCAGCTTCACTGGAGGCTACGAGCAGTACTTC. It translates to CASSFTGGYEQYF.

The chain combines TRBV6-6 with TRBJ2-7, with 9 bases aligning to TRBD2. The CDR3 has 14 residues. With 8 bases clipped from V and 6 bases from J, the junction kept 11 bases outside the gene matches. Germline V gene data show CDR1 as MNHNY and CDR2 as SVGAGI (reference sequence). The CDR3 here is CASRGRGGVPEQYF. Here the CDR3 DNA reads TGTGCCAGCCGGGGGCGGGGGGGCGTTCCCGAGCAGTACTTC.